This entry concerns a single TCR beta chain. Its specificity is unknown. This CDR3 spans 21 amino acids. Germline V lookup: CDR1 MNHEY, CDR2 SMNVEV (reference sequence). The junction had 16 bases not matched to a gene; V was cut back by 0 bases and J by 1 base. This sample was taken from a study of shared clonotypes between healthy human individuals. Study results and limitations: Even with large depth, rarefaction showed that sorted-subset sequencing was incomplete. The study found about 5% of naive CD4 clonotypes shared across a handful of donors. Few donors limited the genetic and exposure-history diversity represented.

Deep-level settings were used for running the assay. Assay: immunoSEQ multiplex PCR; the TCRdb copy retains only in-frame clones and omits some. Among about 2.3 million clones listed, under 95% were seen once. V and J are TRBV27 and TRBJ2-5; 11 bases align to TRBD2. This clonotype originated in a young man in good health. Some clones in this sample may be carry-over from other donors' samples. Sequenced material: naive CD4+ T cells from PBMCs. The subset is: CD45RA+ positively selected. The CDR3 DNA is TGTGCCAGCAGTTTATCGATCCTGACTAGCGGGACCGGTGCATTCCAAGAGACCCAGTACTTC. Translation: CASSLSILTSGTGAFQETQYF.